This is a list of T cell receptor beta chains from one sample in a study of T cell responses to AZD1222 COVID-19 vaccine. The method was immunoSEQ multiplex PCR; TCRdb's version includes in-frame clones alone and lacks a portion of them. This sample has tens of thousands of clones, with approximately 85% found just once. The sample in question was peripheral blood, obtained on day 0 of AZD1222 vaccination. Every receptor here comes from an adult in good health. Both conserved end residues are trimmed from each CDR3. Each record gives: V gene, CDR3 protein.

v_gene: TRBV28
CDR3aa: ASSLSETPQTSVVIDEQY

v_gene: TRBV7-9
CDR3aa: ASSPRGGAEIDGYT

v_gene: TRBV12-5
CDR3aa: ASGSGQGARDTQY

v_gene: TRBV7-3
CDR3aa: ASSLGPSYGYT

v_gene: TRBV10-3
CDR3aa: AISESSLGDSSYGYT

v_gene: TRBV6-5
CDR3aa: ASRPRQGTDTQY

v_gene: TRBV18
CDR3aa: ASTLRGLDEKLF

v_gene: TRBV19
CDR3aa: ASREGLNSNQPQH

v_gene: TRBV5-1
CDR3aa: ASSLAGDYYEQY

v_gene: TRBV19
CDR3aa: ASSIGQGVGKLF

v_gene: TRBV3-1/TRBV3-2
CDR3aa: ASSQERPSRRGYT

v_gene: TRBV14
CDR3aa: ASSQVRNSPLH

v_gene: TRBV11-2
CDR3aa: ASSLGIGGNQPQH

v_gene: TRBV2
CDR3aa: ASSEVRGSNYGYT

v_gene: TRBV5-1
CDR3aa: ASSLEAGSAKGEKLF

v_gene: TRBV6-5
CDR3aa: ASSRTNYYEQY

v_gene: TRBV28
CDR3aa: ASSSAGQGVYEQY

v_gene: TRBV11-2
CDR3aa: ASSRYRGNVGDEQF

v_gene: TRBV2
CDR3aa: ASSARTGRPYGYT

v_gene: TRBV5-1
CDR3aa: ASSLRDRSYEQY